This T cell receptor beta chain was retrieved from a study of cytomegalovirus exposure and HLA in healthy donors. PCR was performed using 60 Vbeta and 13 Jbeta primers. Sequencing was performed with immunoSEQ multiplex PCR; in TCRdb, only in-frame clones are kept and a portion is missing. This table lists tens of thousands of clones. Of note for this clone: Its antigen remains unidentified.

Findings and caveats of the study: It was assumed in the presence/absence analyses that sequencing depth was roughly uniform across donors. Among donors in an Asian-associated ancestry cluster, a later analysis reportedly found fewer N-insertions than the approximately 700-donor mean. Later analysis showed TCR association rates varying by HLA locus, highest for DRB1 and lowest for HLA-C.

V was pared by 5 bases and J by 8 bases, with 11 bases of the junction left unmatched. Germline V gives CDR1 SGHVS, CDR2 FQNEAQ. The CDR3 sequence is 14 residues long. This clonotype was sampled from a man in his late teens or twenties in good health and CMV-seropositive. The sample comprised PBMCs. This rearrangement joins TRBV7-8 to TRBJ1-2, with 7 nucleotides matching TRBD1. CDR3 coding DNA: TGTGCCAGCAGCCCGACCCAGGGGGGAACGGGCTACACCTTC. Encoded protein: CASSPTQGGTGYTF.